The 26 T cell receptor beta chains below were found in one sample sequenced in a study of vaccination and CD4 T cells after COVID-19. The Oncomine TCR Beta short-read assay sequenced DNA from cultured CD4+ T cells. TCRdb re-analysed the PCR reads in MiXCR, keeping a single row per CDR3 protein. Of under 5,000 distinct CDR3 sequences in the sample, roughly 13% are singletons; the top ten hold 17%. For these TCRs, the target antigens are not known. As to treatment: approximately 9-day PBMC culture with coronavirus spike peptide pools or control peptides (ViraFEST assay). The sequencing input was CD4+ T cells from blood, cultured in vitro. The source of these receptors is a human donor who had recovered from COVID-19.

This sequence joins TRBV5-4 and TRBJ2-3; D not resolved. The V gene's germline CDR1 is SGHNT and CDR2 YYREEE (reference sequence). The V end lost 4 bases, the J end lost 1 base, and 7 bases lay between the germline ends. The CDR3 contains 13 residues. The CDR3 loop reads CASSQAGTDTQYF. The DNA for the CDR3 is TGTGCCAGCAGCCAGGCCGGCACAGATACGCAGTATTTT.

This clonotype is labeled large. The chain links TRBV6-5 to TRBJ1-1, with D hard to call. This CDR3 region has 12 residues. Trimming took off 4 bases at V and 4 bases at J, with 7 bases between the two ends. CDR1 is MNHEY, CDR2 SVGAGI, per germline. CDR3 in amino acids: CASSFAGTEAFF. The CDR3 DNA reads as TGTGCCAGCAGTTTCGCAGGCACTGAAGCTTTCTTT.

This clonotype has just a few counts. V gene TRBV7-9 combines with J gene TRBJ2-7; 8 bases match TRBD1. J gave up 7 bases and V 2 bases, and 7 bases lay outside the gene matches. From germline, CDR1 is SEHNR and CDR2 FQNEAQ (reference sequence). The CDR3 runs 14 residues. This CDR3 is CASSLQQGEEEQYF. The CDR3 nucleotides are TGTGCCAGCAGCTTACAACAGGGGGAAGAGGAGCAGTACTTC.

V is TRBV29-1 and J is TRBJ2-3, with a weak D call TRBD2 (6 bases). Trimming left V 0 bases short and J 0 bases short, with 10 bases between. The CDR3 has 15 amino acids. Germline assignment: CDR1 SQVTM and CDR2 ANQGSEA. The DNA for the CDR3 is TGCAGCGTTGAAGATGTACGGGAGAGCACAGATACGCAGTATTTT. It codes for CSVEDVRESTDTQYF.

Note on this clonotype: One junction end disagrees with the germline gene, perhaps due to a read error. The chain combines TRBV7-8 with TRBJ2-1; TRBD2 is a possible D gene (5 bases). Germline values: CDR1 SGHVS, CDR2 FQNEAQ. This CDR3 spans 13 amino acids. This CDR3 is CAGSRGRNNEQFF. The CDR3 DNA sequence: TGTGCCGGCAGCCGGGGTAGGAACAATGAGCAGTTCTTC.

The genes are TRBV3-1 and TRBJ1-6, with D perhaps matching TRBD1 (6 bases). There are 15 residues in the CDR3. The germline CDR1 and CDR2 sequences are LGHDT and YNNKEL (reference sequence). V was clipped by 0 bases and J by 10 bases, with 13 bases between them. CDR3 DNA sequence: TGTGCCAGCAGCCAAGACTCAGGGGTTGGATCACCCCTCCACTTT. Its protein product is CASSQDSGVGSPLHF.

J is TRBJ2-7 and V is TRBV12-3 or TRBV12-4, with a possible D match to TRBD1 (5 bases). V lost 8 bases and J 4 bases, leaving 15 bases between the germline ends. The CDR3 consists of 13 residues. The CDR3 DNA sequence: TGTGCCAGCGGGGCCTCCCCAGTTTACGAGCAGTACTTC. This gives the protein CASGASPVYEQYF.

This clonotype was detected only a few times. This chain uses TRBV6-5 with TRBJ1-4; unclear D gene. Between the trimmed V and J ends, which lost 3 bases and 10 bases, there was a span of 12 bases. Per germline, CDR1 MNHEY and CDR2 SVGAGI. The CDR3 sequence is 13 residues long. In nucleotides, the CDR3 is TGTGCCAGCAGTTATAGGGCCGAGGGAAAACTGTTTTTT. This translates into CASSYRAEGKLFF.

The chain recombines TRBV30 with TRBJ2-1; no clear D. The CDR3 is 12 amino acids. V dropped 3 bases and J dropped 8 bases, with 11 bases sitting between them. CDR1 GTSNPN and CDR2 SVGIG come from the germline V gene (reference sequence). This chain's CDR3 is CAWSQTLDEQFF. The CDR3 DNA follows: TGTGCCTGGAGCCAAACCCTGGATGAGCAGTTCTTC.

This clonotype is deemed medium-sized. The rearrangement uses TRBV30 and TRBJ1-1; D is ambiguous. The CDR3 length is 13 residues. Germline CDR1 is GTSNPN and CDR2 is SVGIG (reference sequence). V shed 3 bases and J shed 1 base, with 9 bases lying between them. CDR3 sequence reads: CAWSAHPNTEAFF. The CDR3 nucleotides are TGTGCCTGGAGCGCCCACCCGAACACTGAAGCTTTCTTT. The variable domain in full, completed from reference TRBV30 and TRBJ1-1, reads SQTIHQWPATLVQPVGSPLSLECTVEGTSNPNLYWYRQAAGRGLQLLFYSVGIGQISSEVPQNLSASRPQDRQFILSSKKLLLSDSGFYLCAWSAHPNTEAFFGQGTRLTVV.

The CDR3 sequence: CAWSAPLAGGRKNIQYF. CDR3 nucleotides: TGTGCCTGGAGTGCCCCCCTAGCGGGGGGACGTAAAAACATTCAGTACTTC. This chain connects TRBV30 to TRBJ2-4; 11 nucleotides agree with TRBD2. Per germline, CDR1 GTSNPN and CDR2 SVGIG (reference sequence). CDR3 length equals 17 residues. Losses at the gene ends were 1 base for V and 4 bases for J; bases not matched to a gene: 9.

The J gene is TRBJ1-4, the V gene TRBV19, with a tentative D call TRBD1 (6 bases). This CDR3 is 17 amino acids long. V lost 3 bases to trimming and J lost 5 bases, with 19 bases between them. Germline values: CDR1 LNHDA, CDR2 SQIVND (reference sequence). In DNA, the CDR3 is TGTGCCAGTAGTATCCCGGACCCCTCAGGGGTGAATGAAAAACTGTTTTTT. This gives the protein CASSIPDPSGVNEKLFF.

This clonotype is medium-sized in the sample. This rearrangement joins TRBV12-3 or TRBV12-4 to TRBJ2-7, with TRBD2 as a possible D gene (5 bases). The CDR3 consists of 13 residues. The germline V and J ends were trimmed by 5 bases and 7 bases, with 15 bases remaining between them. The CDR3 DNA reads as TGTGCCAGCAGTGAGAGGGATGGTGGGGAGCAGTACTTC. Protein: CASSERDGGEQYF.

The rearrangement joins TRBV29-1 to TRBJ1-4; D gene uncertain. Trimming removed 7 bases at V and 3 bases at J, with 12 bases between. Germline-derived CDR1 and CDR2 are SQVTM and ANQGSEA. The CDR3 is 13 amino acids. In nucleotides, the CDR3 is TGCAGCGCTAGGAGGCTGGCTAATGAAAAACTGTTTTTT. As protein: CSARRLANEKLFF.

This clonotype was detected only a few times. This chain uses TRBV18 with TRBJ1-5, with D maybe TRBD1 (6 bases). Germline V gene lookup returns CDR1 KGHSH and CDR2 LQKENI. The CDR3 loop spans 20 amino acids. The V and J ends lost 3 bases and 0 bases respectively, with 24 bases between them. CDR3 bases: TGTGCCAGCTCACCGGGGGCAAGCCGTCCACAAACGTATAGCAATCAGCCCCAGCATTTT. Its translation: CASSPGASRPQTYSNQPQHF.

This chain uses TRBV11-3 with TRBJ2-3, with 9 bases aligning to TRBD2. The germline V gene encodes CDR1 SGHNT and CDR2 YENEEA. The CDR3 runs 14 residues. J gave up 6 bases and V 2 bases, and 3 bases lay outside the gene matches. CDR3 in DNA: TGTGCCAGCAGCTTAAATAGCGGGGGCGATACGCAGTATTTT. Protein: CASSLNSGGDTQYF.

The genes are TRBV18 and TRBJ2-7, with D possibly being TRBD1 or TRBD2 (5 bases each). CDR3 size: 14 residues. Germline values: CDR1 KGHSH, CDR2 LQKENI. V was trimmed by 4 bases and J by 2 bases, leaving 12 bases between them. The CDR3 loop is CASSLSQGPYEQYF. As DNA, the CDR3 is TGTGCCAGCTCACTCAGCCAGGGACCCTACGAGCAGTACTTC.

This clonotype was detected once. The V and J genes are TRBV4-1 and TRBJ2-5; possibly TRBD2 for D (5 bases). Germline V gene sequence: CDR1 MGHRA, CDR2 YSYEKL. The CDR3 is made up of 16 amino acids. The V end lost 1 base, the J end lost 5 bases, and 17 bases lay between the germline ends. CDR3 in DNA: TGCGCCAGCAGCCAAGGGGCGACTACTTATCGGGAGACCCAGTACTTC. Residues: CASSQGATTYRETQYF.

The chain links TRBV12-5 to TRBJ2-2; D gene ambiguous. The germline CDR1 and CDR2 sequences are LGHNT and FRNRAP. With 0 bases removed from V and 5 bases from J, the gap between germline ends came to 10 bases. This CDR3 is built from 15 residues. The CDR3 bases are TGTGCTAGTGGTTTGGTACCGGTGGGAACCGGGGAGCTGTTTTTT. Protein: CASGLVPVGTGELFF. Based on the CDR3 plus reference TRBV12-5 and TRBJ2-2, the full variable domain is DARVTQTPRHKVTEMGQEVTMRCQPILGHNTVFWYRQTMMQGLELLAYFRNRAPLDDSGMPKDRFSAEMPDATLATLKIQPSEPRDSAVYFCASGLVPVGTGELFFGEGSRLTVL.

This clonotype rates as medium-sized. This sequence joins TRBV5-4 and TRBJ1-2, with D possibly matching TRBD1 (5 bases). CDR1 SGHNT and CDR2 YYREEE come from the germline V gene (reference sequence). This CDR3 has 13 amino acids. V was cut by 4 bases and J by 11 bases, with 18 bases left in between. CDR3 amino acids: CASSRSGLTIYTF. Written as DNA, the CDR3 is TGTGCCAGCAGCCGCTCGGGACTCACTATATACACCTTC.

The chain combines TRBV5-4 with TRBJ1-4; the D is unclear. V gave up 0 bases and J gave up 0 bases, with 3 bases separating them. This CDR3 has 14 amino acids. Germline loops: CDR1 SGHNT, CDR2 YYREEE (reference sequence). The CDR3 loop is CASSLAATNEKLFF. In DNA, the CDR3 is TGTGCCAGCAGCTTGGCAGCAACTAATGAAAAACTGTTTTTT. The full variable domain, with the rest looked up from reference TRBV5-4 and TRBJ1-4, is ETGVTQSPTHLIKTRGQQVTLRCSSQSGHNTVSWYQQALGQGPQFIFQYYREEENGRGNFPPRFSGLQFPNYSSELNVNALELDDSALYLCASSLAATNEKLFFGSGTQLSVL.

Judged by abundance, this clonotype is medium-sized. The rearrangement uses TRBV5-4 and TRBJ1-2, with TRBD1 as a possible D gene (5 bases). This CDR3 has 15 residues. Germline CDR1 and CDR2: SGHNT and YYREEE (reference sequence). Trimming pared 2 bases from V and 8 bases from J, leaving 19 bases between. CDR3 nucleotide sequence: TGTGCCAGCAGCTTACAAGGGCAGGGAGGTCGCGGCTACACCTTC. Translated: CASSLQGQGGRGYTF.

The chain has TRBV28 and TRBJ2-5; TRBD1 or TRBD2 may be the D gene (5 bases each). CDR3 size: 16 residues. Germline CDR1 and CDR2: MDHEN and SYDVKM. V was shortened by 3 bases and J by 2 bases, with 16 bases between the two germline ends. The CDR3 is CASSFRGRGVQETQYF. For the CDR3, the DNA is TGTGCCAGCAGTTTTAGGGGCCGAGGGGTACAAGAGACCCAGTACTTC.

The V gene is TRBV4-1, the J gene TRBJ1-1; 7 bases agree with TRBD1. V trimming: 0 bases; J trimming: 7 bases; junction bases outside the gene matches: 11. CDR3 size: 16 residues. Germline CDR1 MGHRA, CDR2 YSYEKL. The CDR3 region is CASSQEDWVQGSEAFF. The CDR3 coding sequence is TGCGCCAGCAGCCAAGAAGACTGGGTACAGGGGAGTGAAGCTTTCTTT.

The J gene is TRBJ2-7, the V gene TRBV6-1, with D possibly called TRBD1 or TRBD2 (5 bases each). Trimming shortened V by 6 bases and J by 2 bases, and 17 bases separated the two germline ends. The CDR3 extends over 15 amino acids. Germline values: CDR1 MNHNS, CDR2 SASEGT. This CDR3 reads CASRQKGPSTYEQYF. CDR3 coding DNA: TGTGCCAGCAGACAGAAGGGACCGTCTACCTACGAGCAGTACTTC.

This clonotype is classed as medium-sized (0.01 to 0.1%). The V call is TRBV19, the J call TRBJ2-7; no definite D call. The V end lost 3 bases, the J end lost 2 bases, and 14 bases lay between the germline ends. CDR3 length: 15 residues. Looked up from germline, CDR1 is LNHDA and CDR2 is SQIVND (reference sequence). The CDR3 loop is CASSIGRRQTYEQYF. CDR3 DNA sequence: TGTGCCAGTAGTATCGGTCGCCGGCAGACCTACGAGCAGTACTTC.